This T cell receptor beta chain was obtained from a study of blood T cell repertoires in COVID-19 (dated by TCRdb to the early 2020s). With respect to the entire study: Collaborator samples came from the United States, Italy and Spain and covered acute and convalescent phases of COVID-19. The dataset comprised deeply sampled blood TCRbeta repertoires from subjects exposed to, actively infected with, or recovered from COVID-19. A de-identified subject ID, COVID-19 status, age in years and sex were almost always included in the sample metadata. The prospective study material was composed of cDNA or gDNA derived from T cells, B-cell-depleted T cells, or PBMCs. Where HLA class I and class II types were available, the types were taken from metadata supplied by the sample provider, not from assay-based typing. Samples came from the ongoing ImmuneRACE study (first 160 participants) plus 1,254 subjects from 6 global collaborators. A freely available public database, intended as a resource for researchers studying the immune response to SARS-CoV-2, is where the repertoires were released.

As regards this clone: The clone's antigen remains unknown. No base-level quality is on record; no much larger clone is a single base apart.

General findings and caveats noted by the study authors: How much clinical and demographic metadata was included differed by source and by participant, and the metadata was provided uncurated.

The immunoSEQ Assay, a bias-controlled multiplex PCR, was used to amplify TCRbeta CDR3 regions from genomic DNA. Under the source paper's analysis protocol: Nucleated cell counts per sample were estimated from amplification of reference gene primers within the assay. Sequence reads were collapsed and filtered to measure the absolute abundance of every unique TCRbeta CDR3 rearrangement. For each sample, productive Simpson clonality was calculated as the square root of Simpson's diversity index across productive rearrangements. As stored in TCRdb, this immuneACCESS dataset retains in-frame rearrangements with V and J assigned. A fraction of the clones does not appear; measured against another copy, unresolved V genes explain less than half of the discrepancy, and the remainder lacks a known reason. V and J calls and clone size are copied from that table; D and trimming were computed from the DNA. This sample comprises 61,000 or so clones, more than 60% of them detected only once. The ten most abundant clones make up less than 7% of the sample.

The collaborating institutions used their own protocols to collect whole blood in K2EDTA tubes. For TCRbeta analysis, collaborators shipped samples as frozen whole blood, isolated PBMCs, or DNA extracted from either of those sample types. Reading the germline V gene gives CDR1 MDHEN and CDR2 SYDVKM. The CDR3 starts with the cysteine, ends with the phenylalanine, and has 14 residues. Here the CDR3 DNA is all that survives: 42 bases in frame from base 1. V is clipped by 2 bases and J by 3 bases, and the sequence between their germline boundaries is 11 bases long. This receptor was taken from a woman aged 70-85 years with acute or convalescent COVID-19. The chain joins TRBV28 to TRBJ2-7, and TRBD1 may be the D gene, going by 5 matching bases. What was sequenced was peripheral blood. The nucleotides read TGTGCCAGCAGTTTAAGTCGGCAGGGCTACGAGCAGTACTTC. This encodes CASSLSRQGYEQYF. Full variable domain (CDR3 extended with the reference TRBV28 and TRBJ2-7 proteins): DVKVTQSSRYLVKRTGEKVFLECVQDMDHENMFWYRQDPGLGLRLIYFSYDVKMKEKGDIPEGYSVSREKKERFSLILESASTNQTSMYLCASSLSRQGYEQYFGPGTRLTVT.